The clone carrying this TCR beta chain has ten or more counts. Its cognate antigen is unknown. This entry comes from a study of CD8 T cells in ankylosing spondylitis. Whole-study results and caveats: Several of the motif variants were reported before in synovial fluid and blood from reactive arthritis. A TCR beta motif made of 7 to 9 highly homologous variants seemed typical of ankylosing spondylitis blood. Disease-associated clones were reportedly significantly overrepresented in matched ankylosing spondylitis synovial fluid.

The CDR3 contains 14 residues. Germline values: CDR1 MNHEY, CDR2 SMNVEV (reference sequence). Trimming took 1 base from V and 7 from J, leaving 14 bases between them. 5'-RACE, quantitative and with molecular barcodes, yielded the TCR beta libraries. Each CDR3 protein gets one entry after TCRdb re-called the 5' RACE reads with MiXCR. The sample lists around 300,000 distinct CDR3 sequences; around a tenth were seen once. This chain links TRBV27 with TRBJ2-7; D gene ambiguous. Sequencing input: blood, either unsorted or a sorted T cell fraction (not recorded which). This receptor was identified in a female donor with ankylosing spondylitis or in good health (not recorded which). CDR3 DNA sequence: TGTGCCAGCAGTTTATTAATCCGTGGGTCGGAGCAGTACTTC. Amino acids: CASSLLIRGSEQYF.